A single sample gave rise to the 20 T cell receptor beta chains below, sequenced in a study of OX40 agonist ivuxolimab in advanced cancers. This table comes from immunoSEQ multiplex PCR, and its TCRdb copy is limited to in-frame clones, with some not included. Seen here are approximately 91,000 clones, about 83% observed once, and the top ten hold 0.5%. Sample: CD4+ or CD8+ T cells sorted from blood, taken in a trial of the OX40 agonist ivuxolimab. The receptors stem from an adult with an advanced solid tumor such as melanoma, head and neck, liver or kidney cancer.

The V gene is TRBV27, the J gene TRBJ2-3; TRBD2 matches at 7 bases. V trimming: 6 bases; J trimming: 4 bases; junction bases outside the gene matches: 10. From germline, CDR1 is MNHEY and CDR2 SMNVEV (reference sequence). This CDR3 has 15 amino acids. Here the CDR3 DNA reads TGTGCCAGCAGCCGACGCGGGGGAGGTCCAGATACGCAGTATTTT. Protein sequence: CASSRRGGGPDTQYF.

On this clone itself: Sequence at one end of the junction differs from germline and may be a read error. The chain carries TRBV7-7 and TRBJ1-1; D not certain. Per germline, CDR1 SSHAT and CDR2 FNYEAQ (reference sequence). The length of the CDR3 is 14 residues. CDR3 protein: CASSPAGLSTEAFF. In DNA form, the CDR3 reads TGTGCTAGCAGCCCCGCCGGGCTGAGCACTGAAGCTTTCTTT.

Concerning this clone: An end of the junction does not agree with germline; a read error may underlie this. V usage is TRBV5-1 and J usage is TRBJ1-5, with 7 bases matching TRBD1. The germline V gene has CDR1 SGHRS and CDR2 YFSETQ. The length of the CDR3 is 15 residues. CDR3 protein: CASSSSGTANQPQHF. The CDR3 coding sequence is TGTGCCAGCAGCTCTTCCGGGACAGCCAATCAGCCCCAGCATTTT.

The gene calls are TRBV28 and TRBJ2-3; 8 bases are a match to TRBD2. J lost 0 bases, V lost 6 bases, and 14 bases had no gene match. Per germline, CDR1 MDHEN and CDR2 SYDVKM. This CDR3 spans 18 amino acids. CDR3 loop: CASRTGTSGGASTDTQYF. The CDR3 coding sequence is TGTGCCAGCAGAACCGGGACTAGTGGGGGGGCTAGCACAGATACGCAGTATTTT.

The chain recombines TRBV18 with TRBJ1-4; D unclear. Germline loops: CDR1 KGHSH, CDR2 LQKENI. V shed 4 bases and J shed 4 bases, with 7 bases lying between them. There are 13 residues in the CDR3. CDR3 sequence: CASSLRVNEKLFF. The CDR3 DNA follows: TGTGCCAGCTCACTACGGGTTAATGAAAAACTGTTTTTT. The whole variable domain, remainder taken from reference TRBV18 and TRBJ1-4, is NAGVMQNPRHLVRRRGQEARLRCSPMKGHSHVYWYRQLPEEGLKFMVYLQKENIIDESGMPKERFSAEFPKEGPSILRIQQVVRGDSAAYFCASSLRVNEKLFFGSGTQLSVL.

V and J are TRBV7-2 and TRBJ2-3; D is possibly TRBD1 or TRBD2 (5 bases each). Germline V CDR1 and CDR2: SGHTA, FQGNSA. With 5 bases removed from V and 3 bases from J, the gap between germline ends came to 21 bases. CDR3 length equals 17 residues. The CDR3 bases are TGTGCCAGCAGCCCGGGTGGTACTAGTGGGGGTACAGATACGCAGTATTTT. It encodes CASSPGGTSGGTDTQYF.

V is TRBV6-1 and J is TRBJ2-2; possible D gene TRBD2, 5 bases. The V end lost 0 bases, the J end lost 6 bases, and 11 bases lay between the germline ends. Germline assignment: CDR1 MNHNS and CDR2 SASEGT. The CDR3 contains 15 residues. The CDR3 spells CASSEAGLAPGELFF. CDR3 nucleotide sequence: TGTGCCAGCAGTGAAGCTGGCCTAGCCCCCGGGGAGCTGTTTTTT.

V is TRBV28 and J is TRBJ1-3, with D uncertain. Looked up from germline, CDR1 is MDHEN and CDR2 is SYDVKM. This CDR3 is 14 amino acids long. V lost 3 bases, J lost 3 bases, and 9 bases lay in between. CDR3 bases: TGTGCCAGCAGTTTCCCTACGAGTGGAAACACCATATATTTT. Translated, it gives CASSFPTSGNTIYF.

The rearrangement uses TRBV18 and TRBJ2-7, with D unclear. This CDR3 has 14 residues. Germline V lookup: CDR1 KGHSH, CDR2 LQKENI. Trimming pared 1 base from V and 9 bases from J, leaving 16 bases between. The DNA of the CDR3 is TGTGCCAGCTCACCACGCACCACCGTGGGCGGGCAGTACTTC. Translation: CASSPRTTVGGQYF.

The chain uses TRBV2 and TRBJ1-3; TRBD1 is a possible D gene (5 bases). The CDR3 length is 13 residues. V was shortened by 4 bases and J by 1 base, with 5 bases between the two germline ends. CDR1 is SNHLY and CDR2 is FYNNEI in the germline V gene. The CDR3 DNA is TGTGCCAGCAGTGGACAGTCTGGAAACACCATATATTTT. It yields the protein CASSGQSGNTIYF.

This clone was recorded only once. V usage is TRBV28 and J usage is TRBJ2-7; 10 bases line up with TRBD1. CDR1 is MDHEN and CDR2 is SYDVKM in the germline V gene. Losses at the gene ends were 8 bases for V and 3 bases for J; bases not matched to a gene: 10. This CDR3 spans 15 amino acids. The CDR3 is CASQKPGQGSYEQYF. In DNA, the CDR3 is TGTGCCAGCCAGAAGCCGGGACAGGGGAGCTACGAGCAGTACTTC.

The chain carries TRBV4-1 and TRBJ1-1; 7 bases line up with TRBD1. The CDR3 is made up of 15 amino acids. Germline V gives CDR1 MGHRA, CDR2 YSYEKL. After removal of 0 bases from V and 5 bases from J, the junction contained 6 bases not matched to a gene. CDR3 in DNA: TGCGCCAGCAGCCAAGAACGACAGGGTCGAACTGAAGCTTTCTTT. It specifies CASSQERQGRTEAFF.

Regarding this clone: No conserved phenylalanine or tryptophan ends this CDR3, so it is likely a read error. This sequence joins TRBV6-4 and TRBJ1-6, with 7 bases aligning to TRBD1. In germline, CDR1 is MRHNA, CDR2 SNTAGT. The CDR3 runs 16 residues. V lost 6 bases to trimming and J lost 0 bases; unmatched junction nucleotides: 5. The CDR3 DNA follows: TGTGCCAGCAGGGACAGGCCTCCCTCCTATAATTCACCCCTCCACCTT. Residues: CASRDRPPSYNSPLHL.

V and J are TRBV29-1 and TRBJ1-3; D might be TRBD1 (6 bases). Trimming took off 6 bases at V and 0 bases at J, with 15 bases between the two ends. The V gene's germline CDR1 is SQVTM and CDR2 ANQGSEA. CDR3 length: 15 amino acids. The CDR3 here is CSVVSGHLSGNTIYF. The CDR3 DNA sequence: TGCAGCGTGGTCTCGGGACACCTCTCTGGAAACACCATATATTTT.

The V and J genes are TRBV6-5 and TRBJ1-5; no clear D gene. The germline gives CDR1 MNHEY, CDR2 SVGAGI. The CDR3 has 15 residues. Trimming shortened V by 0 bases and J by 5 bases, and 11 bases separated the two germline ends. The CDR3 spells CASSYSLPGYQPQHF. In nucleotides, the CDR3 is TGTGCCAGCAGTTACTCTTTGCCGGGGTATCAGCCCCAGCATTTT.

The V gene is TRBV7-2, the J gene TRBJ1-3; D is undetermined. V was cut by 2 bases and J by 8 bases, with 13 bases left in between. Germline assignment: CDR1 SGHTA and CDR2 FQGNSA. CDR3 length: 14 residues. The CDR3 region is CASSLPGGVDTIYF. CDR3 DNA sequence: TGTGCCAGCAGCTTACCTGGCGGGGTAGACACCATATATTTT.

The V and J genes are TRBV6-1 and TRBJ1-5, with TRBD1 identical over 8 bases. Germline V gene lookup returns CDR1 MNHNS and CDR2 SASEGT. Unmatched junction bases numbered 5, after V lost 6 bases and J lost 7 bases. The CDR3 runs 13 residues. The CDR3 loop reads CASRPGGGQPQHF. The CDR3 coding sequence is TGTGCCAGCAGGCCAGGGGGCGGACAGCCCCAGCATTTT.

CDR3 region: CASSEGQNPFYEQYF. Written as DNA, the CDR3 is TGTGCCAGCAGTGAAGGGCAAAATCCTTTCTACGAGCAGTACTTC. The chain combines TRBV2 with TRBJ2-7; D is unresolved. Germline CDR1 and CDR2: SNHLY and FYNNEI. CDR3 size: 15 residues. The V gene lost 1 base and the J gene lost 3 bases, with 13 bases spanning the gap.

The CDR3 sequence is CASSLVTGPAQYF. The CDR3 coding sequence is TGCGCCAGCAGCTTGGTGACAGGTCCCGCGCAGTACTTC. The chain employs TRBV5-1 and TRBJ2-7; D perhaps matches TRBD1 (6 bases). The CDR3 covers 13 residues. Germline V gene sequence: CDR1 SGHRS, CDR2 YFSETQ. V was pared by 0 bases and J by 9 bases, with 13 bases between.

The J gene is TRBJ2-3, the V gene TRBV5-1, with D possibly TRBD2 on 5 matching bases. V lost 4 bases, J lost 1 base, and 10 bases lay in between. CDR3 length equals 14 residues. The V gene's germline CDR1 is SGHRS and CDR2 YFSETQ. CDR3 protein: CASSPRGGTDTQYF. The CDR3 nucleotides read TGCGCCAGCAGCCCCCGGGGTGGCACAGATACGCAGTATTTT. Complete variable domain (other parts from reference TRBV5-1 and TRBJ2-3): KAGVTQTPRYLIKTRGQQVTLSCSPISGHRSVSWYQQTPGQGLQFLFEYFSETQRNKGNFPGRFSGRQFSNSRSEMNVSTLELGDSALYLCASSPRGGTDTQYFGPGTRLTVL.